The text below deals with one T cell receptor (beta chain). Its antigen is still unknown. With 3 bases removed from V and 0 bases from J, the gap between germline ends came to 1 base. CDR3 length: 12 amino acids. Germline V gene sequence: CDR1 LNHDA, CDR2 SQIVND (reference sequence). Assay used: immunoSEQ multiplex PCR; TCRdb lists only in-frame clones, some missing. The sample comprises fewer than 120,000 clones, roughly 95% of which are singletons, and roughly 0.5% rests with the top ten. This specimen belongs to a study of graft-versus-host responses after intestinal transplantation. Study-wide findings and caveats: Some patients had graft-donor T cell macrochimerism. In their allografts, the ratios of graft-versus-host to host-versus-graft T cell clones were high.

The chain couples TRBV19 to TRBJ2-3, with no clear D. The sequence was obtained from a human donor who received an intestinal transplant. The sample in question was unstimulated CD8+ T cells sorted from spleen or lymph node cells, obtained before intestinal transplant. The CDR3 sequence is CASSISTDTQYF. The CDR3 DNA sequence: TGTGCCAGTAGTATTAGCACAGATACGCAGTATTTT.